A selection of T cell receptor beta chains follows, all from one sample in a study of lymphopenia after photon versus proton radiotherapy. Repertoires were generated with immunoSEQ multiplex PCR, while TCRdb's copy carries only in-frame clones and drops some. The sample carries approximately 25,000 clones, 70% to 85% recorded once. Sequencing was performed on peripheral blood, taken from a patient treated with proton-based radiotherapy. The receptors shown here come from a woman between 65 and 79 years old with pancreatic cancer. Each CDR3 is given with its conserved first and last residue. The size field is filled for only some rows; it gives once, few, many or a size class.

clone size	V gene	J gene	CDR3 protein
.	TRBV6-5	TRBJ2-7	CASTNRDTSYEQYF
.	TRBV7-8	TRBJ2-3	CASSFRLGDTQYF
.	TRBV18	TRBJ2-7	CASSPQQGSRYEQYF
.	TRBV9	TRBJ1-1	CASSERQGVRTEAFF
.	TRBV4-2	TRBJ1-3	CASSYQTEGSGNTIYF
.	TRBV5-6	TRBJ1-1	CASSRDGTMNTEAFF
.	TRBV28	TRBJ2-2	CASRVLLGGTANTGELFF
.	TRBV30	TRBJ2-5	CAWRHRQGRGTQYF
.	TRBV28	TRBJ2-2	CASQGANTGELFF
once	TRBV5-1	TRBJ2-5	CASSWDRGWETQYF
.	TRBV5-1	TRBJ2-7	CASSTLAGGGSDEQYF
.	TRBV5-6	TRBJ2-7	CASSLQGSYEQYF
.	TRBV7-3	TRBJ1-1	CASSWTSSEAFF
.	TRBV7-6	TRBJ2-3	CASSNQLAGGADTQYF
few	TRBV6-6	TRBJ1-5	CAIRVTGSSNQPQHF
once	TRBV2	TRBJ2-5	CASTGTSAETQYF
.	TRBV28	TRBJ1-5	CASATGNQPQHF
.	TRBV4-2	TRBJ2-5	CASSQYVADQETQYF
.	TRBV7-2	TRBJ1-1	CASSLAWNTEAFF
.	TRBV27	TRBJ1-2	CASSFGGTGGRGYTF
once	TRBV7-8	TRBJ2-7	CASSATMGSYEQYF
.	TRBV28	TRBJ1-5	CASSLGRGNNQPQHF
medium-sized	TRBV29-1	TRBJ2-1	CSVVFWLAGANEQFF
.	TRBV7-1	TRBJ2-7	CASSLEGASDEQYF
.	TRBV28	TRBJ2-7	CASSGQVYEQYF
.	TRBV5-5	TRBJ1-5	CASSLLTHQPQHF